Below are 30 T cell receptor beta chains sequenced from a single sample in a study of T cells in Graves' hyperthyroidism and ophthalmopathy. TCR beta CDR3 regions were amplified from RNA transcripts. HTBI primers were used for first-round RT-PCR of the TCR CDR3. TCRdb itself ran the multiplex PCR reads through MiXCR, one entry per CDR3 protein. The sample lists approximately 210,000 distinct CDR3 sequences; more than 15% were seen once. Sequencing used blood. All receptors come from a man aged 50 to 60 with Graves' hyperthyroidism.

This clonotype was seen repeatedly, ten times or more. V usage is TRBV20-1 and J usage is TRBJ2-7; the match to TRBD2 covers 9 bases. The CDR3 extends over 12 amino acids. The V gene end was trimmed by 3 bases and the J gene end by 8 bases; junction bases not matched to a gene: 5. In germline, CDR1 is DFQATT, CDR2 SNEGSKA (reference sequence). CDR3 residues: CSASLAGTQQYF. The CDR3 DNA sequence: TGCAGTGCTAGCCTAGCGGGGACACAGCAGTACTTC.

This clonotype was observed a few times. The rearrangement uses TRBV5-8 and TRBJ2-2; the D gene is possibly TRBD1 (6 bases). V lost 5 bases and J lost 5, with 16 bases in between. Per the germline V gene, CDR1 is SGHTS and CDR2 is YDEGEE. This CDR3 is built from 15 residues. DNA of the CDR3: TGTGCCAGCAGTGAACAGGGAAAGCTAACCGGGGAGCTGTTTTTT. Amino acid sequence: CASSEQGKLTGELFF.

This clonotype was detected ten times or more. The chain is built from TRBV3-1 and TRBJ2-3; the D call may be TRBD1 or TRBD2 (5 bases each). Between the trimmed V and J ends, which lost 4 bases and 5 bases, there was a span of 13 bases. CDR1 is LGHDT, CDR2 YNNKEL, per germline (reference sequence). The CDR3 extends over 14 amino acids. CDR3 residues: CASSPPGAVDTQYF. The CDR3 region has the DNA TGTGCCAGCAGCCCTCCCGGGGCAGTAGATACGCAGTATTTT.

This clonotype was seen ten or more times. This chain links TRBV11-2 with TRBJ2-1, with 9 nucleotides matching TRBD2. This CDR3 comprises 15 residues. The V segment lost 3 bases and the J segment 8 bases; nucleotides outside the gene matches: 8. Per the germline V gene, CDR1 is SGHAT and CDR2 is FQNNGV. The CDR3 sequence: CASSFAGGHGHEQFF. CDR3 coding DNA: TGTGCCAGCAGCTTTGCGGGAGGGCATGGGCATGAGCAGTTCTTC.

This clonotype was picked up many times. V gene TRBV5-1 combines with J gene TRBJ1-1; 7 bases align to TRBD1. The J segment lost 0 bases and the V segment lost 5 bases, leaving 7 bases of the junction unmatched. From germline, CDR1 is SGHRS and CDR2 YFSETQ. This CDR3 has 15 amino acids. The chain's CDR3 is CASRAGGLLNTEAFF. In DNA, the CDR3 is TGCGCCAGCAGAGCAGGGGGGCTACTGAACACTGAAGCTTTCTTT.

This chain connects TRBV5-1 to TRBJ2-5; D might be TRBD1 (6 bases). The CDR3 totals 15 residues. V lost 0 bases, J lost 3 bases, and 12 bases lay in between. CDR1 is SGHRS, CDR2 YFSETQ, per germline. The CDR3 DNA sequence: TGCGCCAGCAGCTTGGGACAGGCTTTAGAAGAGACCCAGTACTTC. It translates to CASSLGQALEETQYF.

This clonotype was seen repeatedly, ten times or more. CDR3 sequence: CASSLSGDSNQPQHF. In DNA form, the CDR3 reads TGTGCCAGCAGTTTATCCGGGGACAGCAATCAGCCCCAGCATTTT. The V call is TRBV28, the J call TRBJ1-5, with D possibly being TRBD1 (5 bases). The CDR3 length is 15 residues. Germline CDR1 is MDHEN and CDR2 is SYDVKM. V was trimmed by 1 base and J by 1 base, leaving 8 bases between them.

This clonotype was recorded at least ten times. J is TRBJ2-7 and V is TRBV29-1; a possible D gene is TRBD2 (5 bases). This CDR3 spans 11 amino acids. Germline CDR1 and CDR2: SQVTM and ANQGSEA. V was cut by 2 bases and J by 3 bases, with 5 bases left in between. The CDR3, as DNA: TGCAGCGTTGAACGGGGCTACGAGCAGTACTTC. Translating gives CSVERGYEQYF.

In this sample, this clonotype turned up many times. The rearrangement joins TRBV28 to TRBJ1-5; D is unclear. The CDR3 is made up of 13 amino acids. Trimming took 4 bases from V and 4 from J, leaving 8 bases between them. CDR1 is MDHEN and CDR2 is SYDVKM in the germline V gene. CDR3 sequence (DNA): TGTGCCAGCAGTTATTTGCGAAATCAGCCCCAGCATTTT. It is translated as CASSYLRNQPQHF.

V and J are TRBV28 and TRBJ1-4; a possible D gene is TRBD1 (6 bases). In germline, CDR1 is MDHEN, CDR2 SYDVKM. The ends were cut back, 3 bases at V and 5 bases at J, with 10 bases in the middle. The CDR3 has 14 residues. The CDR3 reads CASSLSGANEKLFF. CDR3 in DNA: TGTGCCAGCAGTTTGTCGGGGGCGAATGAAAAACTGTTTTTT.

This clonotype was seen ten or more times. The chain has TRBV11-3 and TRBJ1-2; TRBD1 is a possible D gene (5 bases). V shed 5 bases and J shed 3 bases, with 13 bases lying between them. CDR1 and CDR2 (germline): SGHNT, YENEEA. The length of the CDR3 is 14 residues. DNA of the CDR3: TGTGCCAGCAGCAGAGCTTCCAGGGACTATGGCTACACCTTC. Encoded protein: CASSRASRDYGYTF.

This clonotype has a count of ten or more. CDR3 coding DNA: TGTGCCAGCTGTGTAGAGGGAGGCGGGGATTCACCCCTCCACTTT. It is translated as CASCVEGGGDSPLHF. The chain has TRBV2 and TRBJ1-6, with unresolved D. The CDR3 length is 15 residues. Deletions cut 8 bases from V and 8 bases from J, with 19 bases between. Looked up from germline, CDR1 is SNHLY and CDR2 is FYNNEI.

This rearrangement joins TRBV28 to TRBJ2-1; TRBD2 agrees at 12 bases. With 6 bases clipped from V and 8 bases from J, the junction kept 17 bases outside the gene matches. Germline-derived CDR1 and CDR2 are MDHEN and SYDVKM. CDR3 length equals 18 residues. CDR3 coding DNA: TGTGCCAGCAGAAGGGGTCTCCTAGCGGGAGGGCCGCCGGATGAGCAGTTCTTC. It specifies CASRRGLLAGGPPDEQFF.

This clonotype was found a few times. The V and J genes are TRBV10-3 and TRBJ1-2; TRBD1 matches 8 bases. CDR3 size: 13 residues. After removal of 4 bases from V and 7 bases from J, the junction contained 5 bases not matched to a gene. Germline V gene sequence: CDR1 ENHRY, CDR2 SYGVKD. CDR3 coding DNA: TGTGCCATCAGTGCGGACAGGGCTGGTGGCTACACCTTC. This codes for CAISADRAGGYTF.

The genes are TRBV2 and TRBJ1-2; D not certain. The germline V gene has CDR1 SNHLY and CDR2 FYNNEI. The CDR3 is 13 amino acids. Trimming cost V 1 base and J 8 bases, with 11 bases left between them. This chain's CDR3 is CASSEGWSAGYTF. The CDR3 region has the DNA TGTGCCAGCAGTGAAGGGTGGTCAGCGGGCTACACCTTC.

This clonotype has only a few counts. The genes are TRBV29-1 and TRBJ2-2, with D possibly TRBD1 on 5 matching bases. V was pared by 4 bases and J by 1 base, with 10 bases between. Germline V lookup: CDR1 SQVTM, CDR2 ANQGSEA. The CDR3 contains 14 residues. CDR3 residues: CSVVGQLNTGELFF. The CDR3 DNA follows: TGCAGCGTTGTGGGGCAGCTGAACACCGGGGAGCTGTTTTTT.

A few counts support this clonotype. This CDR3 is CASSEARNSPLHF. As DNA, the CDR3 is TGTGCCAGCAGTGAAGCCCGGAATTCACCCCTCCACTTT. The V call is TRBV2, the J call TRBJ1-6, with D unclear. CDR3 length equals 13 residues. Germline assignment: CDR1 SNHLY and CDR2 FYNNEI. V dropped 0 bases and J dropped 7 bases, with 4 bases sitting between them.

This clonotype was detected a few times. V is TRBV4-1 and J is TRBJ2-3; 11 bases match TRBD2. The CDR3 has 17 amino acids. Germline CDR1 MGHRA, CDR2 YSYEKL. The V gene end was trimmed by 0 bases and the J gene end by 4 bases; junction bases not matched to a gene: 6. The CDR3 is CASSQDLRGLAADTQYF. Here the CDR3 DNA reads TGCGCCAGCAGCCAAGATCTAAGGGGACTAGCGGCAGATACGCAGTATTTT.

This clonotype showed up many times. The CDR3 protein is CASIGGQGGSNTEAFF. The CDR3 DNA reads as TGTGCCAGTATAGGAGGACAGGGGGGATCGAACACTGAAGCTTTCTTT. The chain has TRBV19 and TRBJ1-1; 10 bases are a match to TRBD1. The V gene end was trimmed by 7 bases and the J gene end by 1 base; junction bases not matched to a gene: 9. The CDR3 sequence is 16 residues long. Germline V gives CDR1 LNHDA, CDR2 SQIVND (reference sequence).

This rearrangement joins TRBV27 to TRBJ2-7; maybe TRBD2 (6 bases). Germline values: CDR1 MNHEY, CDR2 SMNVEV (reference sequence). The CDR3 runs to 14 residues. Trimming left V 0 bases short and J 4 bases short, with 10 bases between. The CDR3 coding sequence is TGTGCCAGCAGTTTATCAGGAGGGTTGTACGAGCAGTACTTC. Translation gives CASSLSGGLYEQYF.

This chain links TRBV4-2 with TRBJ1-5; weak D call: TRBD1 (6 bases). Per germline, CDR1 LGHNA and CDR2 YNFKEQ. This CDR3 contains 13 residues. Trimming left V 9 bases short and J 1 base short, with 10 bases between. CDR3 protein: CASGTPSNQPQHF. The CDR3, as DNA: TGTGCCAGTGGGACACCAAGCAATCAGCCCCAGCATTTT.

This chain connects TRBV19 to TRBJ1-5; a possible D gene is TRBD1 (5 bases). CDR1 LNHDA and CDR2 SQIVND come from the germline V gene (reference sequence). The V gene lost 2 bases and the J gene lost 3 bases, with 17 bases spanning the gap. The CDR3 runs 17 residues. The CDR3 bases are TGTGCCAGTAGTATAATTTTTGGGGCAGAGACCAATCAGCCCCAGCATTTT. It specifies CASSIIFGAETNQPQHF.

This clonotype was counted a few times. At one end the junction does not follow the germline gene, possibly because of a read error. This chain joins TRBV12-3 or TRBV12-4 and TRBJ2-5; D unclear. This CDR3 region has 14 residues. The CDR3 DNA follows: TGTGCCAGCAGTTTGGGAAGTCCCCAAGAGACCCGGTACTTC. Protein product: CASSLGSPQETRYF.

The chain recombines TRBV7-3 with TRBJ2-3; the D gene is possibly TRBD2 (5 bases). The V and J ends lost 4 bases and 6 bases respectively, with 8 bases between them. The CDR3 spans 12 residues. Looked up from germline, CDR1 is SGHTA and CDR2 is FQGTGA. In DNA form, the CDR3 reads TGTGCCAGCAGCTCGAGAGGGGATACGCAGTATTTT. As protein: CASSSRGDTQYF.

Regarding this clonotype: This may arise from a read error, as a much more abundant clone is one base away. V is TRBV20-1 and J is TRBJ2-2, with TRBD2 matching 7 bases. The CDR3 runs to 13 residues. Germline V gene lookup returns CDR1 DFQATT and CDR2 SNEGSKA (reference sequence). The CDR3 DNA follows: TGCGGAACTCTAGCGGCAAACACCGGGGAGCTGTTTTTT. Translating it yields CGTLAANTGELFF.

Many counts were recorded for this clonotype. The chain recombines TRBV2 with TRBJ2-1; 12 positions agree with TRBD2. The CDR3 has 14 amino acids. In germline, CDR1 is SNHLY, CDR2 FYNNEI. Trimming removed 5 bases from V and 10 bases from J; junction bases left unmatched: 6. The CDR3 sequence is CASSPSGRAQEQFF. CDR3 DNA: TGTGCCAGCAGTCCTAGCGGGAGGGCCCAGGAGCAGTTCTTC.

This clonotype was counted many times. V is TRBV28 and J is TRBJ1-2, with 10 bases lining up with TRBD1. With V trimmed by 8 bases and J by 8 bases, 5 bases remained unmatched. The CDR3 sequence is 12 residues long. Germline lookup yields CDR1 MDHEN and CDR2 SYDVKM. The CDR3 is CASRQGALGYTF. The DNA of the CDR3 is TGTGCCAGCCGACAGGGGGCTTTGGGCTACACCTTC.

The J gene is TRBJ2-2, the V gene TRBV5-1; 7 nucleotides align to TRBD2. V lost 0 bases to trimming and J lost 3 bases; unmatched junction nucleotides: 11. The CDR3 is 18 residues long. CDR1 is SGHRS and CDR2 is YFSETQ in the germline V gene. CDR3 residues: CASSLVGLAEADTGELFF. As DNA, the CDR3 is TGCGCCAGCAGCTTGGTAGGGCTAGCGGAGGCGGACACCGGGGAGCTGTTTTTT.

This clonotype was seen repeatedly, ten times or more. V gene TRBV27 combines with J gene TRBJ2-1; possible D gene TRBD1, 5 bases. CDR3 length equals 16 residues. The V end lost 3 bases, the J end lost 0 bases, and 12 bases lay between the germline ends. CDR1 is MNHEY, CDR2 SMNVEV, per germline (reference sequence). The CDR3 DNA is TGTGCCAGCAGTTTGGACAACCCACACTCCTACAATGAGCAGTTCTTC. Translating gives CASSLDNPHSYNEQFF.

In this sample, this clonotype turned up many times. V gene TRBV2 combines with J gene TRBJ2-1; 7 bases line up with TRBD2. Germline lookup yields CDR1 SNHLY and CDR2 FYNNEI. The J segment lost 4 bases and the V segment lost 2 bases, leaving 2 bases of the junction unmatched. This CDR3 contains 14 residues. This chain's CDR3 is CASSEWREYNEQFF. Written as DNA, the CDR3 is TGTGCCAGCAGTGAATGGCGGGAGTACAATGAGCAGTTCTTC.